Presented here are 10 T cell receptor beta chains from one specimen sequenced in a study of identical twins. One entry per CDR3 protein results from TCRdb running MiXCR on the 5' RACE reads. This sample has about 290,000 distinct CDR3 sequences, with roughly 10% found just once. These sequences were also reported in another study, on yellow fever vaccine responses in identical twins.

Input material: CD8+ T cells sorted from blood. These receptors were obtained from a woman between 18 and 29 years old in good health.

The chain has TRBV10-1 and TRBJ2-7, with TRBD2 matching over 12 bases. The V and J ends lost 4 bases and 6 bases, in that order; junction bases with no gene match: 10. Germline V gene sequence: CDR1 WNHNN, CDR2 SYGVQD (reference sequence). The CDR3 is made up of 16 amino acids. CDR3 sequence reads: CASSVASGRATREQYF. The CDR3 DNA reads as TGCGCCAGCAGTGTGGCTAGCGGGAGGGCCACCCGCGAGCAGTACTTC.

This clonotype was observed many times. The chain links TRBV12-3 or TRBV12-4 to TRBJ2-5; the D is unclear. The CDR3 extends over 12 amino acids. Trimming stripped 8 bases from V and 4 bases from J, with 11 bases between. The CDR3 DNA reads as TGTGCCAGCGGTCCATCCCGAGAGACCCAGTACTTC. This codes for CASGPSRETQYF.

This clonotype was recorded a few times. V and J are TRBV5-1 and TRBJ1-2; maybe TRBD1 (6 bases). CDR3 size: 12 residues. The germline V gene has CDR1 SGHRS and CDR2 YFSETQ. The V gene lost 4 bases and the J gene lost 7 bases, with 11 bases spanning the gap. CDR3 region: CASSTDSPGYTF. CDR3 sequence (DNA): TGCGCCAGCAGCACGGACAGCCCTGGCTACACCTTC.

This clonotype was observed a few times. The chain has TRBV6-1 and TRBJ1-1; possibly TRBD1 for D (6 bases). Looked up from germline, CDR1 is MNHNS and CDR2 is SASEGT. V was trimmed by 6 bases and J by 5 bases, leaving 13 bases between them. The CDR3 extends over 13 amino acids. CDR3 loop: CASRQGWGTEAFF. The CDR3, as DNA: TGTGCCAGCAGACAGGGATGGGGTACTGAAGCTTTCTTT.

This clonotype was recorded a few times. The J gene is TRBJ2-5, the V gene TRBV20-1; 11 bases map to TRBD2. Germline assignment: CDR1 DFQATT and CDR2 SNEGSKA (reference sequence). V shed 0 bases, J shed 3 bases, and the junction held 6 bases outside the gene matches. There are 16 residues in the CDR3. The DNA for the CDR3 is TGCAGTGCTAGAGATCTAATGACTAGCGGGGAAGAGACCCAGTACTTC. Its translation is CSARDLMTSGEETQYF.

This chain's CDR3 is CASSPRGTGGDEQFF. The DNA for the CDR3 is TGTGCCAGCTCACCCCGGGGGACTGGTGGGGATGAGCAGTTCTTC. The chain recombines TRBV18 with TRBJ2-1; TRBD2 might be the D (6 bases). Germline CDR1 and CDR2: KGHSH and LQKENI. Trimming took off 3 bases at V and 8 bases at J, with 17 bases between the two ends. The CDR3 covers 15 residues.

Only a few counts were recorded for this clonotype. The chain uses TRBV20-1 and TRBJ2-7, with 7 bases matching TRBD1. V trimming: 2 bases; J trimming: 0 bases; junction bases outside the gene matches: 4. Germline CDR1 and CDR2: DFQATT and SNEGSKA (reference sequence). The CDR3 sequence is 14 residues long. The CDR3 spells CSARPRTGSYEQYF. The CDR3 nucleotides read TGCAGTGCTAGACCCCGGACAGGCTCCTACGAGCAGTACTTC.

The rearrangement joins TRBV7-9 to TRBJ2-3; D gene uncertain. V was clipped by 7 bases and J by 2 bases, with 10 bases between them. CDR1 and CDR2 from the germline V gene are SEHNR and FQNEAQ (reference sequence). This CDR3 contains 13 residues. The DNA for the CDR3 is TGTGCCAGCATCCCCCCTTTCACAGATACGCAGTATTTT. Translated, it gives CASIPPFTDTQYF.

The sample holds a few counts of this clonotype. This chain connects TRBV7-2 to TRBJ2-3; D gene ambiguous. V lost 5 bases and J lost 4, with 10 bases in between. The length of the CDR3 is 13 residues. The germline V gene has CDR1 SGHTA and CDR2 FQGNSA. The CDR3 sequence: CASSAGGADTQYF. CDR3 nucleotides: TGTGCCAGCAGCGCCGGTGGAGCAGATACGCAGTATTTT.

Points on this clonotype: A much more abundant neighbour one base away suggests this may be a read error. The chain has TRBV5-6 and TRBJ2-3; tentatively, D is TRBD1 (5 bases). Trimming cost V 0 bases and J 2 bases, with 7 bases left between them. This CDR3 region has 14 residues. Germline CDR1 reads SGHDT; CDR2 reads YYEEEE. The CDR3 DNA is TGTGCCAGCAGCTTGGGACAGACCACAGATACGCAGTATTTT. Its protein product is CASSLGQTTDTQYF.